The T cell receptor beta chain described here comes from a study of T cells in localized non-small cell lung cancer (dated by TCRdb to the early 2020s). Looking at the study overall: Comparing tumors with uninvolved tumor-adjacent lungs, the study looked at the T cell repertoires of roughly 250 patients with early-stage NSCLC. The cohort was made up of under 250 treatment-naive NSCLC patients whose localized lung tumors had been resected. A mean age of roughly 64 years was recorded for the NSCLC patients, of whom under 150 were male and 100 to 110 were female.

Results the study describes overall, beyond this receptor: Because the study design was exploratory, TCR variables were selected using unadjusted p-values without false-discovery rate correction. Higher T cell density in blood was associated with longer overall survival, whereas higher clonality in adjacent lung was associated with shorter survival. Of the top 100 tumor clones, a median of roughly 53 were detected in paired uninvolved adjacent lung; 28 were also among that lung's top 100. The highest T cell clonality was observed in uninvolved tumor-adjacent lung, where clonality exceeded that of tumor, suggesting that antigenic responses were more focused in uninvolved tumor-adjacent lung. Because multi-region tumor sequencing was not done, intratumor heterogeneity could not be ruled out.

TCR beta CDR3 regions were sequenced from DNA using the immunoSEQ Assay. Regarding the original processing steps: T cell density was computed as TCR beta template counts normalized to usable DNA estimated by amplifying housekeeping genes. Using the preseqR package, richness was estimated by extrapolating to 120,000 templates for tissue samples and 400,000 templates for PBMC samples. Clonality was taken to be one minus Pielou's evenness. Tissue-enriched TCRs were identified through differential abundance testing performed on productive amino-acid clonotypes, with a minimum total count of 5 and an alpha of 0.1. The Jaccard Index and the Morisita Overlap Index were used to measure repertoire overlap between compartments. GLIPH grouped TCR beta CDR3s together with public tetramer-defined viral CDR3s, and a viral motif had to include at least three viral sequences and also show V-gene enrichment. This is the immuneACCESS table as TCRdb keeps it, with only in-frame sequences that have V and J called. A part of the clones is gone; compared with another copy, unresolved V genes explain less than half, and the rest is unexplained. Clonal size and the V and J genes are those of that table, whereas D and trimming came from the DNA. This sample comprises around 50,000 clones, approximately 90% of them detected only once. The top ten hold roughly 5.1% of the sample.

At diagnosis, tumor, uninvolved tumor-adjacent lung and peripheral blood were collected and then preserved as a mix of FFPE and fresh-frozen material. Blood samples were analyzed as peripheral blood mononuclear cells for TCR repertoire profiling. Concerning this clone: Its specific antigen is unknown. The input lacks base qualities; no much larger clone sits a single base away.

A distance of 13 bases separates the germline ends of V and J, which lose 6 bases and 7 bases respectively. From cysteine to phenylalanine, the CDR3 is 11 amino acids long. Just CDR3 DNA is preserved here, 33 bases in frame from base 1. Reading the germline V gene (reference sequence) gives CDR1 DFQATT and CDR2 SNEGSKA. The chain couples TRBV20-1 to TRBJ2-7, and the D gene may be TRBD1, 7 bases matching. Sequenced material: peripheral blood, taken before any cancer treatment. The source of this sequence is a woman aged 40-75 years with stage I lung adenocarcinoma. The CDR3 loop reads CSAMTGREQYF. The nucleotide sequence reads TGCAGTGCCATGACAGGGAGGGAGCAGTACTTC.